The 16 T cell receptor beta chains below were found in one sample sequenced in a study of early T cells in non-severe SARS-CoV-2 infection. TCRdb passed the 5' RACE reads through MiXCR, listing each CDR3 protein once. The repertoire includes roughly 51,000 distinct CDR3 sequences, around 7.7% of them detected once, and 5.8% sits in the top ten. Sequencing was carried out using whole blood. All receptors derive from an adult who was a healthcare worker with PCR-confirmed SARS-CoV-2 infection or an uninfected control (not recorded which).

This clonotype appeared a few times. The rearrangement links TRBV5-1 to TRBJ1-1; no clear D. Germline CDR1 is SGHRS and CDR2 is YFSETQ. The length of the CDR3 is 15 residues. V lost 0 bases and J lost 0, with 9 bases in between. In nucleotides, the CDR3 is TGCGCCAGCAGCTTGGCCGGCTCCATGAACACTGAAGCTTTCTTT. Amino acid sequence: CASSLAGSMNTEAFF.

This clonotype was recorded at least ten times. The chain combines TRBV20-1 with TRBJ2-7, with TRBD1 matching over 7 bases. The CDR3 is 10 residues long. The trim removed 6 bases at V and 7 bases at J, leaving 3 bases unmatched. Per germline, CDR1 DFQATT and CDR2 SNEGSKA (reference sequence). The CDR3 protein is CSATDREQYF. The CDR3 DNA reads as TGCAGTGCAACGGACAGGGAGCAGTACTTC.

This clonotype showed up many times. The CDR3: CASSVEGSAEAFF. The CDR3 DNA follows: TGTGCCAGCAGCGTAGAAGGGAGTGCTGAAGCTTTCTTT. The chain links TRBV9 to TRBJ1-1; D is unclear. Trimming removed 0 bases at V and 6 bases at J, with 9 bases between. This CDR3 region has 13 residues. The germline CDR1 and CDR2 sequences are SGDLS and YYNGEE.

V gene TRBV6-2 or TRBV6-3 combines with J gene TRBJ1-5, with D uncertain. Germline V gives CDR1 MNHEY, CDR2 SVGEGT. CDR3 length: 17 amino acids. Trimming left V 0 bases short and J 2 bases short, with 14 bases between. The CDR3 sequence: CASSYSQTVRGNQPQHF. The CDR3, as DNA: TGTGCCAGCAGTTACTCTCAGACGGTGCGCGGCAATCAGCCCCAGCATTTT.

This clonotype was observed a handful of times. The rearrangement uses TRBV7-2 and TRBJ2-2; D is undetermined. CDR1 is SGHTA and CDR2 is FQGNSA in the germline V gene. The CDR3 is 13 amino acids. V lost 4 bases, J lost 0 bases, and 3 bases lay in between. As DNA, the CDR3 is TGTGCCAGCAGCTCAGCGAACACCGGGGAGCTGTTTTTT. It specifies CASSSANTGELFF.

This clonotype was seen ten or more times. This sequence joins TRBV3-1 and TRBJ2-3, with 16 nucleotides matching TRBD2. Germline V lookup: CDR1 LGHDT, CDR2 YNNKEL (reference sequence). This CDR3 comprises 16 residues. With 5 bases clipped from V and 5 bases from J, the junction kept 4 bases outside the gene matches. CDR3 amino acids: CASSRGLAGGQDTQYF. The CDR3 coding sequence is TGTGCCAGCAGCAGGGGACTAGCGGGGGGGCAAGATACGCAGTATTTT.

The chain employs TRBV3-1 and TRBJ2-5; TRBD2 matches at 8 bases. This CDR3 is 18 amino acids long. The germline V gene encodes CDR1 LGHDT and CDR2 YNNKEL (reference sequence). V shed 0 bases and J 7 bases; nucleotides not matched to a gene: 16. The CDR3 protein is CASSQETRRSGGPGTQYF. The DNA for the CDR3 is TGTGCCAGCAGCCAAGAAACCCGGAGGAGCGGGGGTCCGGGGACCCAGTACTTC.

This clonotype was detected a few times. V and J are TRBV2 and TRBJ2-5; weak D call: TRBD2 (6 bases). The CDR3 is made up of 14 amino acids. Germline lookup yields CDR1 SNHLY and CDR2 FYNNEI. V was trimmed by 7 bases and J by 2 bases, leaving 14 bases between them. CDR3 DNA sequence: TGTGCCAGCACCTCTTTGGGGGGACAAGAGACCCAGTACTTC. Translation: CASTSLGGQETQYF.

This clonotype was counted at least ten times. The V call is TRBV28, the J call TRBJ1-5; D gene unclear. In germline, CDR1 is MDHEN, CDR2 SYDVKM. There are 15 residues in the CDR3. V lost 3 bases to trimming and J lost 3 bases, with 12 bases between them. CDR3: CASSLPGSYNQPQHF. Written as DNA, the CDR3 is TGTGCCAGCAGTTTGCCGGGGAGTTACAATCAGCCCCAGCATTTT.

This clonotype was seen many times. This rearrangement joins TRBV4-3 to TRBJ2-1; D perhaps matches TRBD2 (5 bases). The length of the CDR3 is 17 residues. Germline V gives CDR1 LGHNA, CDR2 YSLEER. The V and J ends lost 0 bases and 3 bases respectively, with 15 bases between them. CDR3 loop: CASSQDYGLDIYNEQFF. The CDR3 region has the DNA TGCGCCAGCAGCCAAGATTATGGACTCGATATCTACAATGAGCAGTTCTTC.

The V call is TRBV7-9, the J call TRBJ2-7, with 7 bases that match TRBD1. Trimming cost V 6 bases and J 0 bases; bases outside gene matches: 8. CDR1 and CDR2 (germline): SEHNR, FQNEAQ (reference sequence). The CDR3 spans 15 residues. CDR3: CASSSYRGLSYEQYF. The CDR3, as DNA: TGTGCCAGCAGTTCGTACAGGGGTCTCTCCTACGAGCAGTACTTC.

This clonotype was picked up many times. The chain carries TRBV11-2 and TRBJ2-1; 7 positions match TRBD2. The germline V gene has CDR1 SGHAT and CDR2 FQNNGV. The length of the CDR3 is 13 residues. J lost 7 bases, V lost 6 bases, and 6 bases had no gene match. CDR3 sequence (DNA): TGTGCCAGCAGACCGGGGGGTTGGAATGAGCAGTTCTTC. The encoded protein is CASRPGGWNEQFF.

At least ten counts were recorded for this clonotype. The rearrangement joins TRBV28 to TRBJ1-6; no clear D. CDR3 size: 15 residues. V lost 3 bases, J lost 3 bases, and 9 bases lay in between. Germline loops: CDR1 MDHEN, CDR2 SYDVKM. DNA for the CDR3: TGTGCCAGCAGTTTTTTGGGCGACTATAATTCACCCCTCCACTTT. Protein product: CASSFLGDYNSPLHF.

There are a few counts of this clonotype. The chain uses TRBV5-1 and TRBJ2-1; D uncertain. CDR3 size: 15 residues. The V gene's germline CDR1 is SGHRS and CDR2 YFSETQ. Trimming cost V 1 base and J 5 bases, with 13 bases left between them. CDR3: CASSLTSRGNNEQFF. The CDR3 coding sequence is TGCGCCAGCAGCTTGACATCCCGCGGAAACAATGAGCAGTTCTTC.

The sample holds many counts of this clonotype. The rearrangement links TRBV12-3 or TRBV12-4 to TRBJ1-2; D not certain. This CDR3 has 13 residues. The V end was cut by 1 base, the J end by 2 bases, with 5 bases between. CDR3 loop: CASSLETNYGYTF. The CDR3 nucleotides are TGTGCCAGCAGTTTAGAAACAAACTATGGCTACACCTTC.

This clonotype has a count of ten or more. The chain recombines TRBV19 with TRBJ2-7; 9 positions match TRBD1. V shed 5 bases and J 1 base; nucleotides not matched to a gene: 6. The CDR3 consists of 15 residues. Germline loops: CDR1 LNHDA, CDR2 SQIVND (reference sequence). The CDR3 DNA follows: TGTGCCAGTAGTCCCGGACAGGGGAGATCCTACGAGCAGTACTTC. This encodes CASSPGQGRSYEQYF.